This TCR beta chain is from a study of OX40 agonist ivuxolimab in advanced cancers. Study as a whole: Ivuxolimab, an antibody that agonizes OX40 (CD134), was administered to the patients.

This CDR3 spans 15 amino acids. The V end lost 1 base, the J end lost 7 bases, and 14 bases lay between the germline ends. The germline V gene encodes CDR1 MNHNS and CDR2 SASEGT. Produced via immunoSEQ multiplex PCR; TCRdb's table is partial and in-frame only. The sample lists 95,000 or so clones, roughly nine tenths occurring once. The TCR sequence derives from an adult with an advanced solid tumor such as melanoma, head and neck, liver or kidney cancer. The chain employs TRBV6-1 and TRBJ1-5; D gene unclear. The sample consisted of CD4+ or CD8+ T cells sorted from blood, taken in a trial of the OX40 agonist ivuxolimab. CDR3 DNA sequence: TGTGCCAGCAGTGAAGGATTCCGACTAGGACAGCCCCAGCATTTT. Translating gives CASSEGFRLGQPQHF.